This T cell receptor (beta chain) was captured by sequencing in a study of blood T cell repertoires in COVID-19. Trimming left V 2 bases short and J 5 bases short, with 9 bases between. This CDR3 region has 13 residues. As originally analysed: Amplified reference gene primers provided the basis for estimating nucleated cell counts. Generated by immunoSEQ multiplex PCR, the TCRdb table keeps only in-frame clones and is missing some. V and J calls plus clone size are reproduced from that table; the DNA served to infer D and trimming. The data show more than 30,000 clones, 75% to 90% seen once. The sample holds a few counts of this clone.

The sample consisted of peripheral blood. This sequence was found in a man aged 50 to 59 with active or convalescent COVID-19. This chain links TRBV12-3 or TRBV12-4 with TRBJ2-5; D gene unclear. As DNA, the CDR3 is TGTGCCAGCAGTTTAAGGAGCGAGGAGACCCAGTACTTC. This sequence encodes CASSLRSEETQYF.